The table lists the clone carrying this T cell receptor beta chain with a few counts. Looked up from germline, CDR1 is MNHEY and CDR2 is SMNVEV (reference sequence). CDR3 length: 13 amino acids. Trimming shortened V by 3 bases and J by 8 bases, and 13 bases separated the two germline ends. Amplification of TCR beta CDR3 regions was performed using RNA transcripts as template. The study used the HTBI primer set for a first-round RT-PCR of the TCR CDR3. TCRdb re-called the multiplex PCR reads with MiXCR, one entry per CDR3 protein. This table has approximately 370,000 distinct CDR3 sequences, about 15% appearing once. These data come from a study of T cells in Graves' hyperthyroidism and ophthalmopathy.

The sequence derives from a woman aged 25-40 years with Graves' hyperthyroidism that later progressed to Graves' ophthalmopathy. Sequenced: blood. The chain uses TRBV27 and TRBJ1-2; no definite D call. The CDR3 spells CASSLVGGWGYTF. In nucleotides, the CDR3 is TGTGCCAGCAGTTTGGTGGGAGGGTGGGGCTACACCTTC.